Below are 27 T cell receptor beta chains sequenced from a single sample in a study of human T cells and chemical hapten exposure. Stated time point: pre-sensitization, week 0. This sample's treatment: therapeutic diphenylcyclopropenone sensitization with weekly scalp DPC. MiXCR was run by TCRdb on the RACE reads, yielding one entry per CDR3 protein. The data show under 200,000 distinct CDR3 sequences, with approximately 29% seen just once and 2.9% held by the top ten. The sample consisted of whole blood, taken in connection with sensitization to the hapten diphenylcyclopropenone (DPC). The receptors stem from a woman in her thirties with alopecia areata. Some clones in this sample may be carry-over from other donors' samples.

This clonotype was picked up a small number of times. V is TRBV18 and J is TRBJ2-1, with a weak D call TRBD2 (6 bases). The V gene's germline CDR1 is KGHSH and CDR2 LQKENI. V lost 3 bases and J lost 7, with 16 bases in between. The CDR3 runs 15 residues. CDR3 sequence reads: CASSPQLDAGNEQFF. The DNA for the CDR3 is TGTGCCAGCTCACCTCAACTAGATGCGGGGAATGAGCAGTTCTTC.

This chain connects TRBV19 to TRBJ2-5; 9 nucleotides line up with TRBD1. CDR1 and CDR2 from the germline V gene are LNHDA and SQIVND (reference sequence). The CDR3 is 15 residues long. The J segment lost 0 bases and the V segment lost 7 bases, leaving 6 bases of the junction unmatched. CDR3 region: CASKIGDRDQETQYF. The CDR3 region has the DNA TGTGCCAGTAAGATTGGGGACAGGGACCAAGAGACCCAGTACTTC.

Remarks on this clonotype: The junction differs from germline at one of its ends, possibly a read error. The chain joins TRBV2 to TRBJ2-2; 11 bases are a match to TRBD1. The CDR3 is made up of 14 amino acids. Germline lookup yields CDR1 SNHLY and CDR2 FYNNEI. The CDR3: CVSKGTGGDGELFF. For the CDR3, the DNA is TGTGTCAGCAAGGGGACAGGGGGTGACGGGGAGCTGTTTTTT.

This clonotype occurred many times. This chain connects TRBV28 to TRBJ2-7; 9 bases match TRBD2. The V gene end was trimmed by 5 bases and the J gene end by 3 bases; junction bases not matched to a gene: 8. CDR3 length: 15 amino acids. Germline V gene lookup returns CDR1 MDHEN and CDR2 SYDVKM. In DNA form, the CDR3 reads TGTGCCAGCAGTCCCCCCGGGACTAGCAGCTACGAGCAGTACTTC. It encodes CASSPPGTSSYEQYF.

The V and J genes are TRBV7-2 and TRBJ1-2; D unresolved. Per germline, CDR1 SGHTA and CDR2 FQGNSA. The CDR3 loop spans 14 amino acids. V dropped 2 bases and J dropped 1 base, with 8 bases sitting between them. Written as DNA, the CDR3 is TGTGCCAGCAGCTTATCCCTTCTTAACTATGGCTACACCTTC. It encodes CASSLSLLNYGYTF.

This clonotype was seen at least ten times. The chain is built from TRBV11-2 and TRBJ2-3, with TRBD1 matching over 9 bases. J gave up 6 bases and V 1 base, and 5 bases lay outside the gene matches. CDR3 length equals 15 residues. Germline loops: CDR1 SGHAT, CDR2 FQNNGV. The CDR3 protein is CASSLGGQGIDTQYF. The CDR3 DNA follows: TGTGCCAGCAGCTTAGGGGGACAGGGCATCGATACGCAGTATTTT.

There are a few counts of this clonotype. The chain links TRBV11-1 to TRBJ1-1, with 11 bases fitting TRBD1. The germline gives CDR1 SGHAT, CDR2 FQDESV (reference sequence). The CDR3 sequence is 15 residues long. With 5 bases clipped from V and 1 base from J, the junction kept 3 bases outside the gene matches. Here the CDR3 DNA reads TGTGCCAGCAGCAAGGACAGGGGGCGGAACACTGAAGCTTTCTTT. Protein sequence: CASSKDRGRNTEAFF.

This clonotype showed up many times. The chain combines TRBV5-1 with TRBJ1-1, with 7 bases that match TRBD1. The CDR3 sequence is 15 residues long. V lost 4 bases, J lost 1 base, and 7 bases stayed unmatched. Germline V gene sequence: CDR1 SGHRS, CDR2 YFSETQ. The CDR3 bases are TGCGCCAGCAGCCAAGGGGGCGCCCGGAACACTGAAGCTTTCTTT. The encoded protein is CASSQGGARNTEAFF.

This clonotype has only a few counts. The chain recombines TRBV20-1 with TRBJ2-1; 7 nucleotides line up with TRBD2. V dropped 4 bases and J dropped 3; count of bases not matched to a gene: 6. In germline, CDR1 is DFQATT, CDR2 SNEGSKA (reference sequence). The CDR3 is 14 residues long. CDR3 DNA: TGCAGTGCTACGGGAGCGGGACGCTACAATGAGCAGTTCTTC. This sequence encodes CSATGAGRYNEQFF.

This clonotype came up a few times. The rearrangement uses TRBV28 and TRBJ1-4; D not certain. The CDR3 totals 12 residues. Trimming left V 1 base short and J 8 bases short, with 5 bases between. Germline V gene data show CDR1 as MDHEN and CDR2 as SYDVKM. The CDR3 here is CASSLLREKLFF. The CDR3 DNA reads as TGTGCCAGCAGTTTATTGAGGGAAAAACTGTTTTTT.

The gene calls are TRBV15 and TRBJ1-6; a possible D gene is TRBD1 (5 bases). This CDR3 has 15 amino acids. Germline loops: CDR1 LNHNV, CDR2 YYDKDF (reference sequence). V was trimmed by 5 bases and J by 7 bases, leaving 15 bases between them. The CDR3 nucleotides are TGTGCCACCAGCGGAACCAGGGCTCCCAATTCACCCCTCCACTTT. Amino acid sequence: CATSGTRAPNSPLHF. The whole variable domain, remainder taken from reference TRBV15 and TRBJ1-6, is DAMVIQNPRYQVTQFGKPVTLSCSQTLNHNVMYWYQQKSSQAPKLLFHYYDKDFNNEADTPDNFQSRRPNTSFCFLDIRSPGLGDTAMYLCATSGTRAPNSPLHFGNGTRLTVT.

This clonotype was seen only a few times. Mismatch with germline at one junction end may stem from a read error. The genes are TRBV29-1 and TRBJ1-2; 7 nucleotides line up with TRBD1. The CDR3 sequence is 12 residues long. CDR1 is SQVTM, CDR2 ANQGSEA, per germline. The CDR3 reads CSVEEAGQAVLF. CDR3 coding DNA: TGCAGCGTTGAAGAAGCAGGACAGGCCGTACTCTTC. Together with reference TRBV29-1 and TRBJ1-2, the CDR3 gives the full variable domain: SAVISQKPSRDICQRGTSLTIQCQVDSQVTMMFWYRQQPGQSLTLIATANQGSEATYESGFVIDKFPISRPNLTFSTLTVSNMSPEDSSIYLCSVEEAGQAVLFGSGTRLTVV.

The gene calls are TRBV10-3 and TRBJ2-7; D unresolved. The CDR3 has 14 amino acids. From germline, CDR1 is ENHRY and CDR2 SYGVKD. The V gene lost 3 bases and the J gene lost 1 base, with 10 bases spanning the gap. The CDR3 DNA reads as TGTGCCATCAGTGATCGCGTGGGATCCTACGAGCAGTACTTC. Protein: CAISDRVGSYEQYF.

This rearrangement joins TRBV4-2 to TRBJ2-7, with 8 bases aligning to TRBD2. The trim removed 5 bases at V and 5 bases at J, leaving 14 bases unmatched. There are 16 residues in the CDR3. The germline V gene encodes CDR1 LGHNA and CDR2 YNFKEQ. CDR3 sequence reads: CASSAASGPAGNEQYF. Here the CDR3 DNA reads TGTGCCAGCAGCGCCGCTAGCGGGCCGGCCGGGAACGAGCAGTACTTC.

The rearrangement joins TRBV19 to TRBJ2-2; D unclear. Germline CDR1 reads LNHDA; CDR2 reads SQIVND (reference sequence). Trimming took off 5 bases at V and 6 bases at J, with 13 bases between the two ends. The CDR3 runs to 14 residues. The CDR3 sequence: CASSPDRTAGELFF. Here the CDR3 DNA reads TGTGCCAGTAGTCCTGACCGCACAGCCGGGGAGCTGTTTTTT.

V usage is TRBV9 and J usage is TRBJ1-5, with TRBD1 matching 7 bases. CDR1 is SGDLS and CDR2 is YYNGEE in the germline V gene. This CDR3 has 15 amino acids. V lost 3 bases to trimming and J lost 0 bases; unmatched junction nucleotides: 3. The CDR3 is CASSAGGNSNQPQHF. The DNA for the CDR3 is TGTGCCAGCAGCGCAGGGGGTAATAGCAATCAGCCCCAGCATTTT.

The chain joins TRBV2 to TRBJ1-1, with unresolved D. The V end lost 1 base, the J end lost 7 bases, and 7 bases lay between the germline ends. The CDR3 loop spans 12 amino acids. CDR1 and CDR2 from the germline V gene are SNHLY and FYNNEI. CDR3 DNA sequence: TGTGCCAGCAGTGAAGGGGGTGTTGAAGCTTTCTTT. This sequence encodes CASSEGGVEAFF.

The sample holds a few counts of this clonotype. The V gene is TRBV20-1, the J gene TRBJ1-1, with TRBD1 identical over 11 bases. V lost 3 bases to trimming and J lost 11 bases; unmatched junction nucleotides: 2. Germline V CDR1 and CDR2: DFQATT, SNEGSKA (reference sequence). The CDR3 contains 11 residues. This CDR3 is CSARGTGGAFF. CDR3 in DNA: TGCAGTGCTAGGGGGACAGGGGGGGCTTTCTTT.

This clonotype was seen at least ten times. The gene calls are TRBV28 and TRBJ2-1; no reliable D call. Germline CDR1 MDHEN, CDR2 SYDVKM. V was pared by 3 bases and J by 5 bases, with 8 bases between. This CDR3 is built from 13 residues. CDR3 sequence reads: CASSLRWDNEQFF. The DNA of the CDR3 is TGTGCCAGCAGTTTGAGGTGGGACAATGAGCAGTTCTTC.

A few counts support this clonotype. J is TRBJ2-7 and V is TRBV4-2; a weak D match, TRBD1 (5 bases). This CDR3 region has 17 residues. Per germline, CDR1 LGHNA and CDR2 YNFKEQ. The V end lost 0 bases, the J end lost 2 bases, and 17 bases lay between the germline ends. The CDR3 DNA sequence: TGTGCCAGCAGCCAAGATCGTTCAAGGGGCCAACCCTACGAGCAGTACTTC. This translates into CASSQDRSRGQPYEQYF.

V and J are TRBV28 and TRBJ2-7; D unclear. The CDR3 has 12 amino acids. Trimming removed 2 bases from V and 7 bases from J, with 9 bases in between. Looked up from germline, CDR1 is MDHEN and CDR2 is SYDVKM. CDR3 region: CASSLLLGEQYF. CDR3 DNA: TGTGCCAGCAGTTTACTTCTGGGGGAGCAGTACTTC.

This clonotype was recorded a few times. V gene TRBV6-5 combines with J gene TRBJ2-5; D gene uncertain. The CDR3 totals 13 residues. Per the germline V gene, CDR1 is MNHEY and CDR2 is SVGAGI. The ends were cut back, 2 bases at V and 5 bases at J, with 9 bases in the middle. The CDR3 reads CASSYVGHETQYF. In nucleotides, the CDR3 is TGTGCCAGCAGTTACGTGGGCCATGAGACCCAGTACTTC.

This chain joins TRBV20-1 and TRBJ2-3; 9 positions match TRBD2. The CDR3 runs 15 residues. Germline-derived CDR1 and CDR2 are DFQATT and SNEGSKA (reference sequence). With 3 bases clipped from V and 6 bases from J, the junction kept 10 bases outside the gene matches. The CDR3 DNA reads TGCAGTGCTAGGGGGCTAGCGGGGAGGAGTGATACGCAGTATTTT. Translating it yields CSARGLAGRSDTQYF.

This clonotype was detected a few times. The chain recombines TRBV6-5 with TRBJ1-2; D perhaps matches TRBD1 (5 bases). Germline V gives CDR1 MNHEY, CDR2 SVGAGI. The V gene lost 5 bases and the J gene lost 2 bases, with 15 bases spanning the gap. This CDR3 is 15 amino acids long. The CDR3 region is CASSEGPATNYGYTF. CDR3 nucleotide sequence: TGTGCCAGCAGTGAGGGGCCAGCGACAAACTATGGCTACACCTTC.

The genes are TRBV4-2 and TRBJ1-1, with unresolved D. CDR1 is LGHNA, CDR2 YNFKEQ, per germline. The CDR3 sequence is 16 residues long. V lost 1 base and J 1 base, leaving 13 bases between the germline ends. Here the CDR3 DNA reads TGTGCCAGCAGCCAAGGTCATATGTCAGGGAACACTGAAGCTTTCTTT. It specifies CASSQGHMSGNTEAFF.

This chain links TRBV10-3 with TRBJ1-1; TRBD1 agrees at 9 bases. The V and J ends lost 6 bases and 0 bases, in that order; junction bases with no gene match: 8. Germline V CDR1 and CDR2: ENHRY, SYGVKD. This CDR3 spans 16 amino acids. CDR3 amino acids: CAISPRQGGMNTEAFF. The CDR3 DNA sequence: TGTGCCATCAGCCCCAGACAGGGGGGGATGAACACTGAAGCTTTCTTT.

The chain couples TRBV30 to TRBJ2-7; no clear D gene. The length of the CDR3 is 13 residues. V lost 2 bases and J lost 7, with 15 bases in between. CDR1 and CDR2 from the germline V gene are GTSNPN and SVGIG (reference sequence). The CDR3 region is CAWSITAGREQYF. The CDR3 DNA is TGTGCCTGGAGTATAACGGCAGGTAGAGAGCAGTACTTC.